A selection of T cell receptor beta chains follows, all from one sample in a study of response to subunit inactivated influenza vaccine. TCRdb fed the RT-PCR reads into MiXCR, producing one record per CDR3 protein. The sample carries 150,000 to 200,000 distinct CDR3 sequences, approximately 12% recorded once. These records were also assigned to another study, of T cells expressing NK-cell markers.

Sequenced material: CD8+ T cells sorted from PBMCs, taken 12 days after vaccination. These receptors were collected from a man between 45 and 60 years old who received an inactivated influenza vaccine. Each CDR3 is given with its conserved first and last residue. The D gene is left open where the match is weak. Rows may omit the clone size; those that give it use once, few, many or a size class.

clone size	V gene	D gene	J gene	CDR3 protein	CDR3 DNA
NA	TRBV20-1	TRBD1	TRBJ1-6	CSASRDRSSYNSPLHF	TGCAGTGCTAGCCGGGACAGAAGCTCCTATAATTCACCCCTCCACTTT
many	TRBV12-3/TRBV12-4	NA	TRBJ1-5	CASKRQGNQPQHF	TGTGCCAGCAAGAGACAGGGCAATCAGCCCCAGCATTTT
NA	TRBV6-5	TRBD2	TRBJ2-7	CASGSGGNYEQYF	TGTGCCAGCGGTTCGGGGGGGAATTACGAGCAGTACTTC
NA	TRBV27	NA	TRBJ2-1	CASSLSTGHNEQFF	TGTGCCAGCAGTTTATCAACAGGACACAATGAGCAGTTCTTC
NA	TRBV13	TRBD2	TRBJ2-1	CASSPLAGGPRGNEQFF	TGTGCCAGCAGCCCACTAGCGGGGGGGCCCAGGGGCAATGAGCAGTTCTTC
once	TRBV6-5	NA	TRBJ2-5	CASSYVYGARQETQYF	TGTGCCAGCAGTTACGTCTACGGGGCCCGCCAAGAGACCCAGTACTTC
many	TRBV6-2/TRBV6-3	TRBD2	TRBJ2-3	CASSYSREEAQYF	TGTGCCAGCAGTTACTCGCGGGAGGAGGCGCAGTATTTT
few	TRBV25-1	NA	TRBJ2-2	CASLGASGGELFF	TGTGCCAGCCTCGGAGCTTCTGGCGGGGAGCTGTTTTTT
few	TRBV3-1	NA	TRBJ2-5	CASSHPLGETQYF	TGTGCCAGCAGCCATCCCCTTGGGGAGACCCAGTACTTC
NA	TRBV20-1	NA	TRBJ2-1	CSAPIAYNEQFF	TGCAGTGCTCCTATCGCCTACAATGAGCAGTTCTTC
NA	TRBV7-9	NA	TRBJ2-2	CASSLEESRPGELFF	TGTGCCAGCAGCTTAGAAGAGTCACGACCCGGGGAGCTGTTTTTT
few	TRBV7-2	TRBD2	TRBJ2-1	CASSLAGGGYKEQFF	TGTGCCAGCAGCTTAGCGGGGGGGGGGTACAAGGAGCAGTTCTTC
NA	TRBV9	NA	TRBJ2-2	CASSVGGSPGAGELFF	TGTGCCAGCAGCGTAGGGGGTTCCCCGGGCGCCGGGGAGCTGTTTTTT
many	TRBV4-1	NA	TRBJ2-6	CASSQSTNSGANVLTF	TGCGCCAGCAGCCAGAGCACAAACTCTGGGGCCAACGTCCTGACTTTC